Listed below are T cell receptor beta chains from one sample, sequenced in a study of blood T cell repertoires in COVID-19. Using immunoSEQ multiplex PCR, the repertoire was profiled, and TCRdb retains in-frame clones only, with some absent. The profile shows fewer than 250,000 clones, 80% to 90% of them singletons. Specimen: PBMCs or T cells enriched from blood (not recorded which). Receptor source: a woman between 35 and 50 years old who had been exposed to COVID-19. The CDR3 runs from the conserved cysteine through the conserved F or W.

V gene	CDR3 protein
TRBV21-1	CASSKARSEARSGNTIYF
TRBV3-1/TRBV3-2	CASSHRIGTGENTIYF
TRBV30	CAWSVSSAGYGSPLHF
TRBV2	CASRSGGASQEQYF
TRBV28	CASSFGSSGRAFF
TRBV5-4	CASSPLGGTTYNEQFF
TRBV3-1/TRBV3-2	CASSRYRGLDTEAFF
TRBV13	CASSTLPGQFNYGYTF
TRBV5-1	CASSTGTKNTEAFF
TRBV9	CASSVAGSGETQYF